This T cell receptor beta chain was observed in a study of long-term antiretroviral therapy in people with HIV. Study background: It was about a decade before the 2015 immediate-ART recommendation that the earliest samples were taken. Study-wide results and caveats: Repertoires looked antigen-experienced, with only a slight naive shift after ART. Once patients were on ART, diversity went higher but still fell short of transplant donor controls.

Investigators performed immunoSEQ version v3.0 at survey level. Measured with immunoSEQ multiplex PCR; TCRdb has only the in-frame clones, and not every one. The profile shows 40,000 to 45,000 clones, roughly 96% of them singletons. This clone was seen a few times. What it binds is not known. The V end was cut by 0 bases, the J end by 4 bases, with 16 bases between. CDR1 is SGDLS and CDR2 is YYNGEE in the germline V gene. The length of the CDR3 is 17 residues. Each HIV participant was treated in the United States. This TCR was sampled from a woman between 45 and 60 years old with HIV. The chain uses TRBV9 and TRBJ2-2; possible D gene TRBD2, 6 bases. The specimen was unsorted PBMCs, collected 3.7 years after starting antiretroviral therapy. CDR3 coding DNA: TGTGCCAGCAGCGTAGGGTTCGGGAGCTATGGCACCGGGGAGCTGTTTTTT. Residues: CASSVGFGSYGTGELFF.